This note documents a single T cell receptor (beta chain) sequence. Its matching antigen is unknown. A much larger clonotype is one base distant, so this may be a read error. BIOMED2 TRB-A/B primer pools were used in multiplex TRB PCR. TCRdb called the multiplex PCR reads again in MiXCR, with one record for every CDR3 protein. Here the sample spans 6,400 or so distinct CDR3 sequences, about a quarter being singletons. This entry belongs to a study of T and B cells in COVID-19 patients. Study-wide findings and caveats: In COVID-19 patients, T cell receptor beta variable and joining gene use was reportedly strongly skewed. At recovery TRB diversity and richness exceeded healthy donors, after highly clonal active COVID-19 repertoires.

The V and J ends lost 10 bases and 2 bases respectively, with 17 bases between them. CDR3 length equals 15 residues. Per the germline V gene, CDR1 is MNHNY and CDR2 is SVGAGI (reference sequence). Each TRB amplification used about 250-550 ng of genomic DNA from blood. The chain combines TRBV6-6 with TRBJ2-2; no firm D call. What was sequenced was blood. This clonotype was sampled from a human donor with active COVID-19. CDR3 region: CATAEIGLNTGELFF. CDR3 sequence (DNA): TGTGCCACCGCGGAGATAGGGTTAAACACCGGGGAGCTGTTTTTT.